The source of this TCR beta chain is a study of cytomegalovirus exposure and HLA in healthy donors. Study-level results: Data from an earlier analysis indicated that most TCR beta V segments were productive either about 87% or about 30% of the time. CMV serostatus was the only immune exposure information that was available. According to a later analysis, donors in an Asian-associated ancestry cluster reportedly had fewer N-insertions than the roughly 720-donor mean.

About this clone itself: Its antigen remains unidentified.

While unrecorded immune exposures were likely, the donors were nominally healthy when sampled. V dropped 3 bases and J dropped 5; count of bases not matched to a gene: 6. The CDR3 has 14 amino acids. Germline lookup yields CDR1 SGDLS and CDR2 YYNGEE. With 60 Vbeta and 13 Jbeta primers, the PCR was carried out. Produced via immunoSEQ multiplex PCR; TCRdb's table is partial and in-frame only. The sample comprises 95,000 to 150,000 clones, more than 60% of which are singletons, and approximately 9.1% rests with the top ten. Sequenced input: PBMCs. The gene calls are TRBV9 and TRBJ2-5; TRBD1 matches 8 bases. The origin of this receptor is a middle-aged man in good health and CMV-seropositive. CDR3 in amino acids: CASSAHQGAETQYF. As DNA, the CDR3 is TGTGCCAGCAGCGCACACCAGGGGGCGGAGACCCAGTACTTC.